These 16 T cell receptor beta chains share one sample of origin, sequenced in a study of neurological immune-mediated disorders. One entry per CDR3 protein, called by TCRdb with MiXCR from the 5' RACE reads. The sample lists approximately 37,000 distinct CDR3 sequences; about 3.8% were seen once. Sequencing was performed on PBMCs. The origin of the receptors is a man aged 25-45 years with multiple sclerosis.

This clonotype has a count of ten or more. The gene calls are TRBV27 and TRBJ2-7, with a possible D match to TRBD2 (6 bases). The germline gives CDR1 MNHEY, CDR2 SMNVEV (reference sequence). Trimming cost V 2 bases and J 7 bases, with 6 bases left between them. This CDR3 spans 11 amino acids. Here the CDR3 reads CASSLGGEQYF. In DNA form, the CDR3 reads TGTGCCAGCAGTTTAGGGGGGGAGCAGTACTTC.

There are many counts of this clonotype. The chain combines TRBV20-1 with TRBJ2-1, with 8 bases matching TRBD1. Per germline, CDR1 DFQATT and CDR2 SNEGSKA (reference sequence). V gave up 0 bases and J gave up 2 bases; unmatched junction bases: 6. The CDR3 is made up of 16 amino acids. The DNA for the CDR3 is TGCAGTGCTAGAGAGGGCAGGGGGCGCCCCTACAATGAGCAGTTCTTC. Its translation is CSAREGRGRPYNEQFF.

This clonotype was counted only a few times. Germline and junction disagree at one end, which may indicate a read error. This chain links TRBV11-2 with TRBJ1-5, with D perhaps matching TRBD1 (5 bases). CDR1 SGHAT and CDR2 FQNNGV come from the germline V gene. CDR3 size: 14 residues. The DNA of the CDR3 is TGTGCCAGCAGCCCCCAGTTGGGGACGCAGCCCCAGAATTTT. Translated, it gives CASSPQLGTQPQNF.

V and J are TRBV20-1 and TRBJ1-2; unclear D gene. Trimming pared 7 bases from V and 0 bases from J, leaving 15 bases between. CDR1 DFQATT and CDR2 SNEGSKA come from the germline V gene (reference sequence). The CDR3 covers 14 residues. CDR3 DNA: TGCAGTGTCGCCAGGACGGGAGCTAACTATGGCTACACCTTC. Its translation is CSVARTGANYGYTF.

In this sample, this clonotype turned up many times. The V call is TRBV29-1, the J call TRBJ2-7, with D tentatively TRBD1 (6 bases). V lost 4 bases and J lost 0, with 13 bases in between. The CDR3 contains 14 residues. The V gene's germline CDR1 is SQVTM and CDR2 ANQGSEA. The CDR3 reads CSVVGQGISYEQYF. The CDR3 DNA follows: TGCAGCGTTGTTGGGCAGGGGATCTCCTACGAGCAGTACTTC.

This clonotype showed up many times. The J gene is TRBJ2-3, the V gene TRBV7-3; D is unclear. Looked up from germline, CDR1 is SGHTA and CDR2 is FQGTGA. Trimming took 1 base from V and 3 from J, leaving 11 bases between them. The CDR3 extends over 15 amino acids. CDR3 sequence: CASSLRPRRTDTQYF. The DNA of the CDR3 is TGTGCCAGCAGCTTAAGGCCCAGAAGAACAGATACGCAGTATTTT. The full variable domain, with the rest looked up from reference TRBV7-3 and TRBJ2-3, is GAGVSQTPSNKVTEKGKYVELRCDPISGHTALYWYRQSLGQGPEFLIYFQGTGAADDSGLPNDRFFAVRPEGSVSTLKIQRTERGDSAVYLCASSLRPRRTDTQYFGPGTRLTVL.

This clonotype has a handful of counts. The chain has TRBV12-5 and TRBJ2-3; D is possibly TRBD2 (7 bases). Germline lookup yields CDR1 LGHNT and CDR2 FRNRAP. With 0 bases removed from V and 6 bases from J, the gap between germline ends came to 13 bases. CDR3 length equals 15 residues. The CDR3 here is CASGLVGGGGDTQYF. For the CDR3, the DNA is TGTGCTAGTGGTTTGGTAGGTGGCGGGGGCGATACGCAGTATTTT.

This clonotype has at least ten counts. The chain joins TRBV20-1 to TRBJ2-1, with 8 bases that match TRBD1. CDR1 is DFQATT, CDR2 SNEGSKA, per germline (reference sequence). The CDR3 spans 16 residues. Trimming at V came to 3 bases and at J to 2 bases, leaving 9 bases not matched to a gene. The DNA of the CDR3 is TGCAGTGCTAGTCCCCAGGAGGGACAGGCCTACAATGAGCAGTTCTTC. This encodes CSASPQEGQAYNEQFF.

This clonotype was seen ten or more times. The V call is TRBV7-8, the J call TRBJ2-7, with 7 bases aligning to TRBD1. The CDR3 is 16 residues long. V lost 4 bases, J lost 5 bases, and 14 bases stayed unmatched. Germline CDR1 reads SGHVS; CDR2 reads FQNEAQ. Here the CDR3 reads CASSSGADRWMNEQYF. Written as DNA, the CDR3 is TGTGCCAGCAGCTCAGGAGCGGACAGGTGGATGAACGAGCAGTACTTC.

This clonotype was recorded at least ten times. CDR3 DNA sequence: TGTGCCAGTAGCCCTAGCGGGGGCGGAGAGCAGTACTTC. Residues: CASSPSGGGEQYF. This sequence joins TRBV19 and TRBJ2-7; TRBD2 matches 10 bases. Looked up from germline, CDR1 is LNHDA and CDR2 is SQIVND (reference sequence). The CDR3 length is 13 residues. Germline trimming cut 6 bases from V and 7 bases from J; bases unmatched to any gene: 6.

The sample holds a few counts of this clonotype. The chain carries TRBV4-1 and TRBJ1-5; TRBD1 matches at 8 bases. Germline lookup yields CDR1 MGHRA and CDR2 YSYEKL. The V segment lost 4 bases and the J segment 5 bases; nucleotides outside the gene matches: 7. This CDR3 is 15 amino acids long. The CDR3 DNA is TGCGCCAGCAGCCGGGGGCAGGGGGCCTATCAGCCCCAGCATTTT. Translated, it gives CASSRGQGAYQPQHF.

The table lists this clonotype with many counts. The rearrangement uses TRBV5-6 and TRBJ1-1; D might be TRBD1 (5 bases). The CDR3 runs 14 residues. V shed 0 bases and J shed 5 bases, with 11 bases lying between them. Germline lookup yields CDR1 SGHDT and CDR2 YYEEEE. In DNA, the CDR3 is TGTGCCAGCAGCTTGGCCAGGGCGGGAACTGAAGCTTTCTTT. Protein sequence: CASSLARAGTEAFF.

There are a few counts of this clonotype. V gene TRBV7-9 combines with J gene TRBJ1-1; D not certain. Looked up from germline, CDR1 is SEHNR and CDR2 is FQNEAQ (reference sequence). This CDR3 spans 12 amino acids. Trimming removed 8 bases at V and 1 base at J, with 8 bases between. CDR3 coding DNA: TGTGCCAGCTTCGACGGGAACACTGAAGCTTTCTTT. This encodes CASFDGNTEAFF.

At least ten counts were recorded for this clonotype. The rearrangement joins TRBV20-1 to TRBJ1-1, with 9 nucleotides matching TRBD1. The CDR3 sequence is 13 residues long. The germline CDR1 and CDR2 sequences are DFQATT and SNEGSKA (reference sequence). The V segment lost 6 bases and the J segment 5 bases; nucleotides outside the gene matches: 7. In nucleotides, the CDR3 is TGCAGTGCCATAGACAGGGGGATGACTGAAGCTTTCTTT. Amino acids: CSAIDRGMTEAFF.

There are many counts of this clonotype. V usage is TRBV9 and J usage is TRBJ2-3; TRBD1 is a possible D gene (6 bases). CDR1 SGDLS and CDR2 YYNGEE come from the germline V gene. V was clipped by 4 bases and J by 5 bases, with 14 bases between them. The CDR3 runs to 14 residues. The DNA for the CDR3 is TGTGCCAGCAGCATCTCAGGGGCCAAAGATACGCAGTATTTT. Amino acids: CASSISGAKDTQYF.

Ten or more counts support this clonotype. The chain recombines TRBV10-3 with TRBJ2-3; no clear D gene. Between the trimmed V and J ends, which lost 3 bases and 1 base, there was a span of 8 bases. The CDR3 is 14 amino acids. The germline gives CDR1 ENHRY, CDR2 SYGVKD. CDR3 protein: CAISDGWGTDTQYF. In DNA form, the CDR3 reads TGTGCCATCAGTGACGGCTGGGGCACAGATACGCAGTATTTT.